This T cell receptor (beta chain) was recorded in a study of control samples from healthy donors and cancer patients. The CDR3 has 11 amino acids. Germline loops: CDR1 SGHRS, CDR2 YFSETQ. With 0 bases removed from V and 5 bases from J, the gap between germline ends came to 2 bases. The count of this clone is one. This specimen includes other DNA sequences encoding the same CDR3. Clones were sequenced by immunoSEQ multiplex PCR, and TCRdb holds only the in-frame ones, with some missing. The sample records 100,000 to 150,000 clones, roughly 90% being singletons. Sequencing was done on a sample of PBMCs. The V call is TRBV5-1, the J call TRBJ2-5; D unclear. The clonotype was recovered from a man aged 50 to 60 with head and neck cancer. CDR3 DNA sequence: TGCGCCAGCAGCTTGGAGGAGACCCAGTACTTC. Encoded protein: CASSLEETQYF.